The clone carrying this T cell receptor (beta chain) was detected only a few times. What it binds is unknown. This entry comes from a study of beta chain features in type 1 diabetes. Expressed TCRB transcripts were sequenced because the entire RNA isolate underwent reverse transcription. The protocol was immunoSEQ multiplex PCR, while the TCRdb copy is restricted to in-frame clones and leaves out a portion. This sample carries under 200,000 clones, around 8.6% of them seen once, and the ten largest clones take approximately 0.56%. Whole-study results and caveats: In every one of the four CD4+ subsets, TCRB CDR3s were moderately but significantly shorter in Type 1 diabetes patients.

CDR1 is SQVTM, CDR2 ANQGSEA, per germline. The junction had 11 bases not matched to a gene; V was cut back by 6 bases and J by 4 bases. The CDR3 runs to 14 residues. The specimen sequenced was central memory CD4+ T cells from blood. The V and J genes are TRBV29-1 and TRBJ2-5; 7 bases map to TRBD2. This clonotype originated in a woman between 18 and 29 years old with type 1 diabetes. The CDR3 coding sequence is TGCAGCGTGGGAAGGAGCGGGGTAGGAGAGACCCAGTACTTC. Its protein is CSVGRSGVGETQYF.